This T cell receptor beta chain emerged from a study of human T cells and chemical hapten exposure. Study details: Epicutaneous patch tests delivered 0.01% DPC to the upper back, with evaluation at 6 days.

Time point indicated: pre-sensitization, week 0. Described treatment: therapeutic diphenylcyclopropenone sensitization with weekly scalp DPC. Someone pulled total RNA out of unfractionated whole blood. Patches went on only after blood had been drawn each time. Regarding the study as a whole: While controls formed fewer of them, expanded TCRs formed significantly more large CDR3 similarity clusters.

This clonotype appeared many times. What it recognizes is unknown. Germline V lookup: CDR1 MNHEY, CDR2 SVGAGI. The CDR3 consists of 15 residues. Deletions cut 2 bases from V and 1 base from J, with 9 bases between. In the original workflow: Sampled TCR counts reached a median of approximately 94,000 per sample, with values ranging from about 23,224 to 700,000. Using its own MiXCR run on the RACE reads, TCRdb lists one record per CDR3 protein. The V and J calls, along with clone size, are taken from TCRdb and not from the paper's own processing. The sample carries approximately 50,000 distinct CDR3 sequences, approximately 9.6% recorded once.

The origin of this receptor is a woman aged 25 to 45 with alopecia areata. Some clones in this sample may be carry-over from other donors' samples. Sample: whole blood, taken in connection with sensitization to the hapten diphenylcyclopropenone (DPC). This chain uses TRBV6-5 with TRBJ1-5, with D tentatively TRBD1 (5 bases). CDR3 in amino acids: CASSYQKGSNQPQHF. The CDR3 bases are TGTGCCAGCAGTTACCAAAAGGGGAGCAATCAGCCCCAGCATTTT.